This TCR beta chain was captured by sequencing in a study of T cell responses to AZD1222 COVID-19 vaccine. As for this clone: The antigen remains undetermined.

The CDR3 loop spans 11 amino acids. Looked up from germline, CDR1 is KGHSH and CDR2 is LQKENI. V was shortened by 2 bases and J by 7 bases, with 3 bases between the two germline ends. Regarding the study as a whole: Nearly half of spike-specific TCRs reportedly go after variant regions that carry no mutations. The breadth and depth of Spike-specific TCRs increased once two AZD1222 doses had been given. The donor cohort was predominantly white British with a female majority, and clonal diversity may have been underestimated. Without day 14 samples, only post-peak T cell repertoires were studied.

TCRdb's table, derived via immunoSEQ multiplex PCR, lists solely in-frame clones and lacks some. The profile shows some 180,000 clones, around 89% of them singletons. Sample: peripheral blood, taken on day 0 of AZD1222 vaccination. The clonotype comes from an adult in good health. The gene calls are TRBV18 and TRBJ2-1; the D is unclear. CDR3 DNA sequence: TGTGCCAGCTCACCAAGTAATGAGCAGTTCTTC. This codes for CASSPSNEQFF. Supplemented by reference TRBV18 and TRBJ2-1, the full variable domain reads NAGVMQNPRHLVRRRGQEARLRCSPMKGHSHVYWYRQLPEEGLKFMVYLQKENIIDESGMPKERFSAEFPKEGPSILRIQQVVRGDSAAYFCASSPSNEQFFGPGTRLTVL.